Detailed here is one T cell receptor beta chain. Its antigen remains undetermined. No clone much larger than this one lies a single base away; base qualities are absent. Receptors were amplified or captured by the immunoSEQ multiplex PCR assay. In most patients, genomic DNA was isolated using the Qiagen DNeasy Blood and Tissue Kit and sent frozen to Adaptive Biotechnologies for TCR sequencing. Adaptive Biotechnologies carried out high-throughput TCR-beta CDR3 sequencing of genomic DNA for most patients. The study's own analysis went as follows. Adaptive's ImmunoSEQ software was the source of the TCR sequencing data for about 17 patients, while three other patients were processed with MiXCR and VDJtools. To correct CD4 versus CD8 sorting errors, any sequence found in both subsets at a frequency ratio below 5:1 was removed. CDR3 nucleotide sequences shared between donor and recipient were removed because the origin of such sequences could not be assigned. Alloreactive clones required at least 2-fold expansion over unstimulated cells and minimum CFSE-low frequency of 0.002% (template counts) or 0.001% (read counts). Mappable clones were those detected in sequenced pre-transplant spleen, lymph node, or MLR CFSE-low populations of the donor or recipient. The cumulative frequency of alloreactive clones was calculated as a percentage of all sequences, weighted by copy number. As stored in TCRdb, this immuneACCESS dataset retains in-frame rearrangements with V and J assigned. A fraction of the clones does not appear; measured against another copy, unresolved V genes explain less than half of the discrepancy, and the remainder lacks a known reason. From that table come the V and J calls and clone size; the DNA was used to work out D and trimming. The sample table records tens of thousands of clones; 94% of these occur just once. The ten top clones hold about 0.4% of the sample.

Read against the paper, the sample's time point label means: cells obtained before transplantation from donor or recipient. CD3+CD4+ and CD3+CD8+ populations were FACS-sorted from unstimulated pre-transplant donor and recipient cells taken from spleen or lymph nodes. The CDR3 numbers 13 residues from cysteine through phenylalanine. The entry retains the CDR3 DNA only, 39 bases that are in frame from base 1. V is clipped by 1 base and J by 7 bases, and the sequence between their germline boundaries is 10 bases long. The germline V gene yields SGHDN for CDR1 and FVKESK for CDR2. The data derive from a study of graft-versus-host responses after intestinal transplantation (dated by TCRdb to 2020 to 2022). About the full investigation: The transplants that recipients received were multivisceral, liver-intestinal, or isolated intestinal. Every recipient was given anti-thymocyte globulin induction, followed by around three years of maintenance tacrolimus and steroids. The cohort enrolled some 23 intestinal transplant recipients, one of whom was a retransplant, and a few patients without pretransplant specimens were excluded. Instead of going to the commercial service, samples from a few later patients were sequenced in-house on an Illumina MiSeq and processed with MiXCR. To identify alloreactive clones, pre-transplant mixed lymphocyte reaction products were sequenced and compared with unstimulated pre-transplant donor and recipient T cells. Donor T cell macrochimerism was defined as a peak of at least 4% donor T cells among recipient peripheral blood mononuclear cells. Graft-versus-host and host-versus-graft alloreactive T cell clones were tracked in the graft, circulation and bone marrow after intestinal transplantation using bulk TCR-beta CDR3 sequencing.

The study at large found these results: High GvH to HvG T cell clonal ratios were observed in the allografts of patients with donor T cell macrochimerism. The conclusions were limited by the relatively low number and heterogeneity of the intestinal transplant patients. Peak levels of circulating GvH clones were associated with declines in HvG clones early after transplant. GvH clones turned up in recipient bone marrow, with some appearing earlier in ileal mucosa or blood, a pattern consistent with an intestinal mucosal origin.

This chain joins TRBV14 to TRBJ1-2; the D gene lacks a confident call. This receptor was obtained from a human donor who was the organ donor for an intestinal transplant. Here the sequenced sample was unstimulated CD4+ T cells sorted from spleen or lymph node cells, taken before transplant. The CDR3 region has the sequence CASSQVARAGYTF. Here is the DNA: TGTGCCAGCAGCCAAGTGGCTCGCGCTGGCTACACCTTC.